One and the same sample provided the 10 T cell receptor beta chains below, sequenced in a study of blood T cells in healthy people across ages. Through a sample-barcoded 5' primer and a J-beta primer mix, a second PCR was run for roughly 7 to 12 cycles. In TCRdb, the 5' RACE reads were re-called with MiXCR into one record per CDR3 protein. Of some 900,000 distinct CDR3 sequences detected, around 48% appear once; the ten largest clones hold around an eighth. The source material was blood. All receptors derive from a man aged 25 to 40 in good health.

The chain recombines TRBV9 with TRBJ2-7; 7 nucleotides align to TRBD1. From germline, CDR1 is SGDLS and CDR2 YYNGEE. CDR3 length: 13 residues. After removal of 4 bases from V and 3 bases from J, the junction contained 4 bases not matched to a gene. CDR3 DNA: TGTGCCAGCAGCCCTAACAGGGGCTACGAGCAGTACTTC. Protein product: CASSPNRGYEQYF.

This clonotype was seen a handful of times. The junction departs from the called germline gene at one end, perhaps through a read error. The chain is built from TRBV15 and TRBJ2-7; D gene unclear. Germline CDR1 reads LNHNV; CDR2 reads YYDKDF (reference sequence). The CDR3 is 13 amino acids. Here the CDR3 DNA reads TGTGCCAGCAGCATGCCAGAGAGCTACGAGCAGTACTTC. Encoded protein: CASSMPESYEQYF. Using reference TRBV15 and TRBJ2-7 for the parts outside the CDR3, the full variable domain is DAMVIQNPRYQVTQFGKPVTLSCSQTLNHNVMYWYQQKSSQAPKLLFHYYDKDFNNEADTPDNFQSRRPNTSFCFLDIRSPGLGDTAMYLCASSMPESYEQYFGPGTRLTVT.

This clonotype was seen only a few times. The chain uses TRBV2 and TRBJ1-4; D is possibly TRBD1 (5 bases). Germline lookup yields CDR1 SNHLY and CDR2 FYNNEI. V was cut by 7 bases and J by 8 bases, with 29 bases left in between. The CDR3 spans 18 residues. The CDR3 loop is CASTTITGEPGPGEKLFF. The DNA of the CDR3 is TGTGCCAGCACAACTATAACCGGGGAACCGGGACCCGGAGAAAAACTGTTTTTT.

The genes are TRBV15 and TRBJ2-7, with no clear D. V was pared by 3 bases and J by 3 bases, with 6 bases between. The length of the CDR3 is 12 residues. Germline CDR1 LNHNV, CDR2 YYDKDF (reference sequence). CDR3 coding DNA: TGTGCCACCAGCAGGGATGACTACGAGCAGTACTTC. Amino acid sequence: CATSRDDYEQYF.

The rearrangement joins TRBV7-2 to TRBJ1-6; 8 nucleotides line up with TRBD1. V trimming: 5 bases; J trimming: 7 bases; junction bases outside the gene matches: 7. This CDR3 is 15 amino acids long. Per the germline V gene, CDR1 is SGHTA and CDR2 is FQGNSA. CDR3: CASSLDRGRNSPLHF. Written as DNA, the CDR3 is TGTGCCAGCAGCCTAGACAGGGGTCGGAATTCACCCCTCCACTTT.

The chain is built from TRBV7-2 and TRBJ2-1, with TRBD2 matching 8 bases. Losses at the gene ends were 1 base for V and 7 bases for J; bases not matched to a gene: 6. Germline CDR1 is SGHTA and CDR2 is FQGNSA. CDR3 length: 15 amino acids. The CDR3 coding sequence is TGTGCCAGCAGCTTAGGGGGACTAGGTGAAAATGAGCAGTTCTTC. It translates to CASSLGGLGENEQFF.

The V and J genes are TRBV4-1 and TRBJ2-7; no clear D gene. Trimming left V 0 bases short and J 12 bases short, with 12 bases between. The CDR3 runs 12 residues. CDR1 is MGHRA, CDR2 YSYEKL, per germline. The CDR3 sequence is CASSQDSVVRYF. The CDR3 nucleotides are TGCGCCAGCAGCCAAGATTCCGTTGTCCGGTACTTC.

J is TRBJ2-3 and V is TRBV9; D possibly uses TRBD1 or TRBD2 (6 bases each). Looked up from germline, CDR1 is SGDLS and CDR2 is YYNGEE. The CDR3 has 16 residues. V dropped 4 bases and J dropped 2 bases, with 17 bases sitting between them. The CDR3, as DNA: TGTGCCAGCAGCCCGGGGGCCCTACTGGTCACAGATACGCAGTATTTT. Its protein product is CASSPGALLVTDTQYF.

This clonotype has only a few counts. V and J are TRBV29-1 and TRBJ2-1; D gene unclear. TRBJ2-7 matches the DNA end more closely, so the J call is doubtful. The length of the CDR3 is 11 residues. Germline CDR1 and CDR2: SQVTM and ANQGSEA. The CDR3 DNA reads TGCAGCGTTGCTACCTACAATGAGCAGTACTTC. Translating gives CSVATYNEQYF.

The CDR3 sequence is CASSQEPSGNTIYF. The DNA of the CDR3 is TGTGCCAGCAGCCAAGAGCCCTCTGGAAACACCATATATTTT. The rearrangement joins TRBV4-2 to TRBJ1-3, with D hard to call. Trimming shortened V by 0 bases and J by 0 bases, and 3 bases separated the two germline ends. Germline V gene data show CDR1 as LGHNA and CDR2 as YNFKEQ. The CDR3 runs 14 residues.